This T cell receptor (beta chain) was documented in a study of cytomegalovirus exposure and HLA in healthy donors. There are 14 residues in the CDR3. Per the germline V gene, CDR1 is ENHRY and CDR2 is SYGVKD. The V gene lost 0 bases and the J gene lost 6 bases, with 8 bases spanning the gap. As for this clone: Its antigen is still unknown.

PCR primers comprised 60 Vbeta and 13 Jbeta primers. Authors' data handling: Roughly 11 million shared chains were among the roughly 80 million unique TCR beta chains that a later analysis counted. The assay was immunoSEQ multiplex PCR, and TCRdb's table has in-frame clones only and misses some. D and trimming come from the DNA, and the V and J calls and clone size come from that table. This table has around 150,000 clones, 9.4% appearing once. Study-level points and caveats: The listing of 150 to 200 TCR beta chains classed them as cytomegalovirus-associated.

The sample was PBMCs. This sequence joins TRBV10-3 and TRBJ1-4; D is perhaps TRBD1 (5 bases). The origin of this receptor is a male donor in good health and CMV-seronegative. The CDR3 DNA reads as TGTGCCATCAGTGAGTCCCAGGGCCATGAAAAACTGTTTTTT. It yields the protein CAISESQGHEKLFF.